This T cell receptor beta chain was observed in a study of CD4+ T cells in melanoma. Study findings and constraints: Reportedly, melanoma neoantigen-specific CD4+ T cells showed varied differentiation states.

V shed 5 bases and J shed 5 bases, with 16 bases lying between them. Germline lookup yields CDR1 SGHTA and CDR2 FQGNSA. There are 14 residues in the CDR3. In the case of this clone: The antigen is unknown.

The protocol was immunoSEQ multiplex PCR, while the TCRdb copy is restricted to in-frame clones and leaves out a portion. The sample contains over 5,500 clones, roughly 50% of which appear only once. The sample was cells from a culture (not recorded whether cultured in vitro). The TCR comes from a human donor with melanoma. This chain connects TRBV7-2 to TRBJ2-7; D is uncertain. CDR3 DNA sequence: TGTGCCAGCAGCGCCTGGGGTAGAGCCCACGAGCAGTACTTC. Its translation: CASSAWGRAHEQYF.